The 3 T cell receptor beta chains listed next were all sequenced from one sample in a study of chemoradiotherapy in HPV16-positive cancers (dated 2022 in TCRdb). Library construction relied on the immunoSEQ multiplex PCR assay. In TCRdb, the immuneACCESS table is reduced to in-frame sequences with V and J assigned. These tables do not hold every clone; where another copy was compared, an unresolved V gene accounts for under half, and the others remain unexplained. This sample comprises under 2,500 clones, 67% of them detected only once. The top ten constitute approximately 31% of the sample. Sequencing was performed on tumor tissue, taken from a patient who underwent chemoradiotherapy. These receptors originate from a human donor with HPV-associated anogenital cancer.

A few counts support this clone. The chain links TRBV14 to TRBJ2-1, with D unclear. There are 14 residues in the CDR3. The germline gives CDR1 SGHDN, CDR2 FVKESK. With 1 base removed from V and 2 bases from J, the gap between germline ends came to 6 bases. CDR3 bases: TGTGCCAGCAGCCAAGGTTCAGCCTACAATGAGCAGTTCTTC. As protein: CASSQGSAYNEQFF.

This CDR3 is CASSISTYTEAFF. For the CDR3, the DNA is TGTGCCAGCAGTATATCAACTTACACTGAAGCTTTCTTT. V is TRBV28 and J is TRBJ1-1; D is uncertain. The V gene lost 5 bases and the J gene lost 3 bases, with 10 bases spanning the gap. Germline V gene lookup returns CDR1 MDHEN and CDR2 SYDVKM. The CDR3 totals 13 residues.

CDR3 amino acids: CASSTDRGRNEQFF. In DNA form, the CDR3 reads TGTGCCAGCAGCACGGACAGGGGGAGGAATGAGCAGTTCTTC. The chain carries TRBV9 and TRBJ2-1; the match to TRBD1 covers 10 bases. CDR1 and CDR2 (germline): SGDLS, YYNGEE. CDR3 length: 14 residues. The ends lost 4 bases at V and 7 bases at J; junction bases unmatched: 5.